This TCR beta chain was documented in a study of beta chain features in type 1 diabetes. About the study: Healthy donors and patients showed comparable age, gender and cell yields. Study results and caveats: In every one of the four CD4+ subsets, TCRB CDR3s were moderately but significantly shorter in Type 1 diabetes patients. Cells with high TCR expression could be over-represented by cDNA sequencing.

The whole isolated RNA underwent reverse transcription, so sequencing captured expressed TCRB transcripts. An average near 3.57 million reads came from naive, central memory and regulatory T cell samples. TCRdb keeps only in-frame clones here, not all; method: immunoSEQ multiplex PCR. This table has roughly 700,000 clones, around an eighth appearing once. Concerning this clone itself: The antigen remains undetermined.

CDR1 is SQVTM, CDR2 ANQGSEA, per germline. V lost 0 bases and J lost 6, with 9 bases in between. The CDR3 contains 13 residues. V and J are TRBV29-1 and TRBJ2-4; D ambiguous. The sequenced material came from naive CD4+ T cells from blood. This clonotype originated in a man aged 18 to 30 with type 1 diabetes. The CDR3 DNA follows: TGCAGCGTTGAAGATCGGGCCTCAAACATTCAGTACTTC. Translated: CSVEDRASNIQYF.